These 24 T cell receptor beta chains were all obtained from the same sample, sequenced in a study of blood T cell repertoires in COVID-19. Using immunoSEQ multiplex PCR, the repertoire was profiled, and TCRdb retains in-frame clones only, with some absent. The top ten hold approximately 9.3% of the sample, which has 300,000 to 400,000 clones, about 91% seen once. Source material: peripheral blood. The receptors were sampled from a man under 40 with COVID-19, enrolled during active disease.

The rearrangement uses TRBV27 and TRBJ1-1; 8 bases are shared with TRBD1. CDR1 is MNHEY and CDR2 is SMNVEV in the germline V gene (reference sequence). The CDR3 length is 18 residues. Trimming at V came to 1 base and at J to 3 bases, leaving 13 bases not matched to a gene. CDR3: CASSLYRRPGGADTEAFF. In DNA form, the CDR3 reads TGTGCCAGCAGTTTATATAGACGACCAGGGGGCGCGGACACTGAAGCTTTCTTT.

Only a few counts were recorded for this clone. The chain employs TRBV12-5 and TRBJ2-2; TRBD1 might be the D (6 bases). Trimming took 5 bases from V and 0 from J, leaving 10 bases between them. Germline CDR1 is LGHNT and CDR2 is FRNRAP. This CDR3 comprises 15 residues. The CDR3, as DNA: TGTGCTAGTGGTCCCTACAGGGCGAACACCGGGGAGCTGTTTTTT. This encodes CASGPYRANTGELFF.

The sample holds one count of this clone. The V and J genes are TRBV4-2 and TRBJ1-5; tentative D call: TRBD1 (6 bases). The CDR3 extends over 16 amino acids. V was pared by 2 bases and J by 5 bases, with 16 bases between. Germline V gene lookup returns CDR1 LGHNA and CDR2 YNFKEQ. CDR3 loop: CASSQRYGQPDQPQHF. The CDR3 DNA reads as TGTGCCAGCAGCCAACGATATGGACAGCCTGATCAGCCCCAGCATTTT.

V usage is TRBV28 and J usage is TRBJ2-7; 10 bases are a match to TRBD2. This CDR3 has 13 amino acids. The junction had 8 bases not matched to a gene; V was cut back by 9 bases and J by 6 bases. Germline-derived CDR1 and CDR2 are MDHEN and SYDVKM. The CDR3 region is CASIAGGKPEQYF. CDR3 DNA sequence: TGTGCCAGTATAGCGGGAGGAAAGCCCGAGCAGTACTTC.

V usage is TRBV28 and J usage is TRBJ2-7; no clear D. The CDR3 length is 15 residues. Germline V gene lookup returns CDR1 MDHEN and CDR2 SYDVKM. V was cut by 3 bases and J by 1 base, with 13 bases left in between. CDR3: CASSFFGFRSYEQYF. The CDR3 nucleotides are TGTGCCAGCAGTTTTTTTGGCTTTCGTTCCTACGAGCAGTACTTC.

The rearrangement links TRBV5-1 to TRBJ2-1; TRBD1 aligns across 12 bases. The V gene's germline CDR1 is SGHRS and CDR2 YFSETQ. With V trimmed by 1 base and J by 9 bases, 11 bases remained unmatched. The CDR3 consists of 17 residues. In nucleotides, the CDR3 is TGCGCCAGCAGCTTGACATTCGGGGACAGGGGGCTGAGTGAGCAGTTCTTC. Protein: CASSLTFGDRGLSEQFF.

The sample holds many counts of this clone. The chain employs TRBV7-8 and TRBJ1-5; D is unclear. The CDR3 extends over 14 amino acids. The ends were cut back, 0 bases at V and 4 bases at J, with 7 bases in the middle. Per the germline V gene, CDR1 is SGHVS and CDR2 is FQNEAQ. The CDR3 loop reads CASSLAGGNQPQHF. The CDR3 DNA is TGTGCCAGCAGCTTAGCGGGAGGGAATCAGCCCCAGCATTTT.

The CDR3 reads CATSRGLYVGNTEAFF. CDR3 sequence (DNA): TGTGCCACCAGCCGCGGACTTTACGTGGGGAACACTGAAGCTTTCTTT. The genes are TRBV15 and TRBJ1-1; D gene uncertain. Trimming left V 5 bases short and J 1 base short, with 17 bases between. Germline V gives CDR1 LNHNV, CDR2 YYDKDF (reference sequence). CDR3 length: 16 residues.

The chain links TRBV5-1 to TRBJ2-3, with 7 bases fitting TRBD2. Trimming cost V 1 base and J 1 base; bases outside gene matches: 9. Germline V lookup: CDR1 SGHRS, CDR2 YFSETQ. The CDR3 is 17 residues long. CDR3 bases: TGCGCCAGCAGCTTGTTGAATCAGGGAGGGGGCACAGATACGCAGTATTTT. It yields the protein CASSLLNQGGGTDTQYF.

In DNA form, the CDR3 reads TGTGCCAGCTCACCACCGGGAGGGGATTGGGCTTTCTTT. Amino acids: CASSPPGGDWAFF. The V call is TRBV18, the J call TRBJ1-1; weak D call: TRBD1 (5 bases). This CDR3 spans 13 amino acids. Deletions cut 0 bases from V and 11 bases from J, with 13 bases between. CDR1 and CDR2 from the germline V gene are KGHSH and LQKENI. The full variable domain, with the rest looked up from reference TRBV18 and TRBJ1-1, is NAGVMQNPRHLVRRRGQEARLRCSPMKGHSHVYWYRQLPEEGLKFMVYLQKENIIDESGMPKERFSAEFPKEGPSILRIQQVVRGDSAAYFCASSPPGGDWAFFGQGTRLTVV.

The chain has TRBV6-2 or TRBV6-3 and TRBJ2-7; TRBD1 matches at 7 bases. The ends lost 6 bases at V and 4 bases at J; junction bases unmatched: 9. The CDR3 extends over 14 amino acids. CDR1 MNHEY and CDR2 SVGEGT come from the germline V gene. In DNA, the CDR3 is TGTGCCAGCAGCCGAATGGGACAGTCGTACGAGCAGTACTTC. This sequence encodes CASSRMGQSYEQYF.

The chain combines TRBV5-4 with TRBJ2-6; 8 bases map to TRBD1. CDR1 and CDR2 from the germline V gene are SGHNT and YYREEE (reference sequence). V shed 4 bases and J 0 bases; nucleotides not matched to a gene: 3. The CDR3 is 16 amino acids. CDR3 DNA: TGTGCCAGCAGCACGGACAGGGCCTCTGGGGCCAACGTCCTGACTTTC. It encodes CASSTDRASGANVLTF.

This chain links TRBV5-6 with TRBJ2-1; 7 positions match TRBD2. This CDR3 is 16 amino acids long. V gave up 4 bases and J gave up 4 bases; unmatched junction bases: 11. Germline CDR1 is SGHDT and CDR2 is YYEEEE. The CDR3 region has the DNA TGTGCCAGCAGCCCTCAGACCGGGGGGTGGTACAATGAGCAGTTCTTC. It yields the protein CASSPQTGGWYNEQFF.

Many counts were recorded for this clone. The chain couples TRBV5-1 to TRBJ2-1; 7 bases line up with TRBD1. From germline, CDR1 is SGHRS and CDR2 YFSETQ. Germline trimming cut 1 base from V and 4 bases from J; bases unmatched to any gene: 8. CDR3 length: 16 amino acids. CDR3 sequence: CASSLSQGIGYNEQFF. As DNA, the CDR3 is TGCGCCAGCAGCTTGTCACAGGGGATAGGGTACAATGAGCAGTTCTTC.

This clone turned up a few times. The chain combines TRBV7-3 with TRBJ1-5; D gene unclear. Trimming took 2 bases from V and 5 from J, leaving 7 bases between them. The CDR3 is made up of 13 amino acids. Germline-derived CDR1 and CDR2 are SGHTA and FQGTGA. CDR3 sequence: CASSLRGDQPQHF. The CDR3 bases are TGTGCCAGCAGCTTACGGGGAGATCAGCCCCAGCATTTT.

This clone was found many times. This chain joins TRBV14 and TRBJ1-2; 7 positions match TRBD1. With 2 bases clipped from V and 3 bases from J, the junction kept 9 bases outside the gene matches. This CDR3 region has 16 residues. Germline CDR1 reads SGHDN; CDR2 reads FVKESK. The CDR3 loop reads CASSQPGQSDYYGYTF. DNA for the CDR3: TGTGCCAGCAGCCAACCGGGACAGAGTGATTACTATGGCTACACCTTC.

This chain joins TRBV7-8 and TRBJ2-5; TRBD1 aligns across 7 bases. Trimming at V came to 5 bases and at J to 2 bases, leaving 11 bases not matched to a gene. Germline assignment: CDR1 SGHVS and CDR2 FQNEAQ. CDR3 size: 16 residues. Here the CDR3 reads CASSPRKVRGQETQYF. The CDR3 DNA follows: TGTGCCAGCAGCCCTAGGAAGGTCAGGGGGCAAGAGACCCAGTACTTC.

This chain links TRBV6-5 with TRBJ1-4; tentatively, D is TRBD1 (6 bases). CDR1 and CDR2 (germline): MNHEY, SVGAGI. The CDR3 extends over 14 amino acids. V lost 8 bases and J 8 bases, leaving 18 bases between the germline ends. The CDR3 is CASRKAGGGEKLFF. The CDR3 DNA reads as TGTGCCAGCCGAAAGGCTGGGGGCGGGGAAAAACTGTTTTTT.

The genes are TRBV5-4 and TRBJ2-1; 12 nucleotides line up with TRBD2. J lost 6 bases, V lost 3 bases, and 4 bases had no gene match. The length of the CDR3 is 15 residues. Germline lookup yields CDR1 SGHNT and CDR2 YYREEE (reference sequence). The CDR3 DNA reads as TGTGCCAGCAGCTCTCTAGCGGGAGGGCCCAATGAGCAGTTCTTC. Amino acid sequence: CASSSLAGGPNEQFF.

The chain joins TRBV6-2 or TRBV6-3 to TRBJ2-3; 10 bases are a match to TRBD2. V was clipped by 1 base and J by 0 bases; unmatched bases: 10. CDR1 and CDR2 from the germline V gene are MNHEY and SVGEGT. This CDR3 is 19 amino acids long. The CDR3 DNA reads as TGTGCCAGCAGTTACTACGTGACTAGCGGGCCCGCTAGCACAGATACGCAGTATTTT. Translating gives CASSYYVTSGPASTDTQYF.

The chain recombines TRBV15 with TRBJ1-5; D perhaps matches TRBD1 (6 bases). The CDR3 is 17 amino acids. The germline gives CDR1 LNHNV, CDR2 YYDKDF (reference sequence). The ends were cut back, 3 bases at V and 6 bases at J, with 21 bases in the middle. The CDR3 loop reads CATSSYPKGQGGQPQHF. CDR3 DNA sequence: TGTGCCACCAGCAGTTATCCCAAGGGACAAGGGGGTCAGCCCCAGCATTTT.

J is TRBJ2-1 and V is TRBV19; perhaps TRBD2 as D (5 bases). The CDR3 is 17 amino acids. V lost 0 bases and J lost 5, with 17 bases in between. CDR1 and CDR2 from the germline V gene are LNHDA and SQIVND (reference sequence). CDR3 in DNA: TGTGCCAGTAGTATAGATCCCCTAGCCCTAGGCGACAATGAGCAGTTCTTC. Translation: CASSIDPLALGDNEQFF.

The V and J genes are TRBV7-3 and TRBJ2-1, with D perhaps matching TRBD1 (5 bases). Trimming stripped 0 bases from V and 7 bases from J, with 13 bases between. There are 15 residues in the CDR3. The germline gives CDR1 SGHTA, CDR2 FQGTGA. The CDR3 loop is CASSLTGQIGNEQFF. The CDR3 nucleotides read TGTGCCAGCAGCTTAACGGGGCAGATTGGAAATGAGCAGTTCTTC.

The V gene is TRBV15, the J gene TRBJ2-7; 9 nucleotides match TRBD2. V was clipped by 1 base and J by 3 bases; unmatched bases: 4. Per germline, CDR1 LNHNV and CDR2 YYDKDF (reference sequence). The CDR3 sequence is 15 residues long. The CDR3 sequence: CATSRVLAGSYEQYF. The CDR3 DNA sequence: TGTGCCACCAGCAGAGTGCTAGCGGGGAGCTACGAGCAGTACTTC.